The rows below give T cell receptor beta chains drawn from one sample of a study of T-cell reconstitution after alpha-beta-depleted transplantation in children. TCRdb passed the PCR reads through MiXCR, listing each CDR3 protein once. The sample gives fewer than 250,000 distinct CDR3 sequences, around a sixth of which show up once; around 45% is in the top ten. Specimen: PBMCs, mostly from graft donor cells, collected 360 days after TCRalphabeta/CD19-depleted stem cell transplant. The receptor source for this set is a male patient under 10 years old who had a stem cell transplant for acute lymphoblastic leukemia, so the T cells may come from the graft donor. The CDR3 runs from the conserved cysteine through the conserved F or W. D genes are given only for firm matches. Rows give clone size only sometimes, using once, few, many, or a class for an expanded clone.

D gene: TRBD1; clone size: NA; J gene: TRBJ1-6; V gene: TRBV6-5; CDR3 protein: CASSYDTGGKGGSPLHF; CDR3 DNA: TGTGCCAGCAGTTACGATACAGGGGGAAAAGGAGGATCACCCCTCCACTTT
D gene: TRBD2; clone size: few; J gene: TRBJ2-1; V gene: TRBV20-1; CDR3 protein: CSASGTSSYNEQFF; CDR3 DNA: TGCAGTGCTAGCGGGACTAGCTCCTACAATGAGCAGTTCTTC
D gene: TRBD1; clone size: few; J gene: TRBJ2-2; V gene: TRBV20-1; CDR3 protein: CSAREGALFAGELFF; CDR3 DNA: TGCAGTGCTCGAGAGGGGGCGCTTTTTGCCGGGGAGCTGTTTTTT
D gene: TRBD1; clone size: NA; J gene: TRBJ1-6; V gene: TRBV2; CDR3 protein: CASMGQGDSPLHF; CDR3 DNA: TGTGCCAGCATGGGACAGGGGGATTCACCCCTCCACTTT
D gene: NA; clone size: NA; J gene: TRBJ1-5; V gene: TRBV10-3; CDR3 protein: CAISESVTGDQPQHF; CDR3 DNA: TGTGCCATCAGTGAGTCGGTGACAGGTGATCAGCCCCAGCATTTT
D gene: NA; clone size: few; J gene: TRBJ1-1; V gene: TRBV20-1; CDR3 protein: CSAWDGITEAFF; CDR3 DNA: TGCAGTGCTTGGGATGGGATCACTGAAGCTTTCTTT
D gene: NA; clone size: NA; J gene: TRBJ2-7; V gene: TRBV12-3/TRBV12-4; CDR3 protein: CASSRDTTYEQYF; CDR3 DNA: TGTGCCAGCAGTAGGGACACTACCTACGAGCAGTACTTC
D gene: NA; clone size: NA; J gene: TRBJ2-7; V gene: TRBV18; CDR3 protein: CASSPSRNSQTYEQYF; CDR3 DNA: TGTGCCAGCTCACCTTCGCGGAACAGTCAGACCTACGAGCAGTACTTC
D gene: NA; clone size: few; J gene: TRBJ2-7; V gene: TRBV12-3/TRBV12-4; CDR3 protein: CASSLGRPTTYEQYF; CDR3 DNA: TGTGCCAGCAGTTTAGGGCGACCCACTACCTACGAGCAGTACTTC
D gene: TRBD1; clone size: few; J gene: TRBJ2-7; V gene: TRBV15; CDR3 protein: CATSRDRGPSYEQYF; CDR3 DNA: TGTGCCACCAGCAGAGACAGGGGGCCCTCCTACGAGCAGTACTTC
D gene: NA; clone size: NA; J gene: TRBJ2-7; V gene: TRBV7-8; CDR3 protein: CASSLSTEFYEQYF; CDR3 DNA: TGTGCCAGCAGCTTAAGTACAGAGTTCTACGAGCAGTACTTC
D gene: NA; clone size: few; J gene: TRBJ1-5; V gene: TRBV6-5; CDR3 protein: CASSPQGNSNQPQHF; CDR3 DNA: TGTGCCAGCAGTCCCCAGGGAAATAGCAATCAGCCCCAGCATTTT
D gene: NA; clone size: NA; J gene: TRBJ2-3; V gene: TRBV12-3/TRBV12-4; CDR3 protein: CASSERHVSTDTQYF; CDR3 DNA: TGTGCCAGCAGTGAAAGACACGTTAGCACAGATACGCAGTATTTT
D gene: TRBD2; clone size: NA; J gene: TRBJ2-3; V gene: TRBV7-9; CDR3 protein: CASSLEPGGGDTQYF; CDR3 DNA: TGTGCCAGCAGCTTAGAGCCGGGAGGGGGTGATACGCAGTATTTT
D gene: TRBD2; clone size: NA; J gene: TRBJ2-5; V gene: TRBV5-5; CDR3 protein: CASSLVSGGPGAQYF; CDR3 DNA: TGTGCCAGCAGCTTGGTTAGCGGGGGGCCGGGCGCCCAGTACTTC
D gene: TRBD2; clone size: NA; J gene: TRBJ2-5; V gene: TRBV20-1; CDR3 protein: CSALMGLAGETQYF; CDR3 DNA: TGCAGTGCCCTGATGGGACTAGCTGGGGAGACCCAGTACTTC
D gene: NA; clone size: NA; J gene: TRBJ1-4; V gene: TRBV7-9; CDR3 protein: CASSFTGDWEKLFF; CDR3 DNA: TGTGCCAGCAGCTTCACGGGGGATTGGGAAAAACTGTTTTTT
D gene: TRBD1; clone size: NA; J gene: TRBJ2-7; V gene: TRBV28; CDR3 protein: CASRIGTGDEQYF; CDR3 DNA: TGTGCCAGCCGGATCGGGACAGGGGACGAGCAGTACTTC
D gene: TRBD1; clone size: NA; J gene: TRBJ2-7; V gene: TRBV6-1; CDR3 protein: CASSDQGAHLYEQYF; CDR3 DNA: TGTGCCAGCAGTGATCAGGGGGCGCATTTGTACGAGCAGTACTTC
D gene: NA; clone size: NA; J gene: TRBJ1-1; V gene: TRBV18; CDR3 protein: CASSPDVGGAFF; CDR3 DNA: TGTGCCAGCTCACCAGATGTTGGGGGAGCTTTCTTT
D gene: NA; clone size: NA; J gene: TRBJ1-5; V gene: TRBV12-3/TRBV12-4; CDR3 protein: CASSLGGAQHF; CDR3 DNA: TGTGCCAGCAGTTTGGGGGGGGCCCAGCATTTT
D gene: NA; clone size: NA; J gene: TRBJ2-3; V gene: TRBV7-2; CDR3 protein: CASSPGRTAADTQYF; CDR3 DNA: TGTGCCAGCAGCCCAGGGAGGACAGCAGCAGATACGCAGTATTTT
D gene: NA; clone size: few; J gene: TRBJ2-1; V gene: TRBV12-3/TRBV12-4; CDR3 protein: CASSAGVRQFF; CDR3 DNA: TGTGCCAGCAGTGCAGGAGTAAGGCAGTTCTTC
D gene: TRBD1; clone size: NA; J gene: TRBJ2-7; V gene: TRBV12-3/TRBV12-4; CDR3 protein: CASSLARDRSSYEQYF; CDR3 DNA: TGTGCCAGCAGTTTAGCCCGGGACAGGAGCTCCTACGAGCAGTACTTC
D gene: NA; clone size: few; J gene: TRBJ1-1; V gene: TRBV6-5; CDR3 protein: CASSYSVSTLNTEAFF; CDR3 DNA: TGTGCCAGCAGTTACTCAGTATCGACACTGAACACTGAAGCTTTCTTT
D gene: NA; clone size: few; J gene: TRBJ2-7; V gene: TRBV7-9; CDR3 protein: CASSFNTQVSF; CDR3 DNA: TGTGCCAGCAGCTTTAACACCCAAGTTTCCTTC
D gene: NA; clone size: few; J gene: TRBJ2-7; V gene: TRBV15; CDR3 protein: CATSRDRLSYEQYF; CDR3 DNA: TGTGCCACCAGCAGAGATCGACTCTCCTACGAGCAGTACTTC
D gene: NA; clone size: few; J gene: TRBJ1-3; V gene: TRBV29-1; CDR3 protein: CSVGMTVPGNTIYF; CDR3 DNA: TGCAGCGTTGGAATGACAGTGCCTGGAAACACCATATATTTT
D gene: NA; clone size: NA; J gene: TRBJ1-4; V gene: TRBV27; CDR3 protein: CASSWATGTNSADEKLFF; CDR3 DNA: TGTGCCAGCAGTTGGGCGACCGGGACAAACTCGGCGGATGAAAAACTGTTTTTT
D gene: TRBD2; clone size: few; J gene: TRBJ2-3; V gene: TRBV3-1; CDR3 protein: CASSLGVAGGSRTDTQYF; CDR3 DNA: TGTGCCAGCAGCCTCGGGGTAGCGGGAGGATCCCGCACAGATACGCAGTATTTT
D gene: NA; clone size: NA; J gene: TRBJ2-1; V gene: TRBV10-2; CDR3 protein: CASSKIGGEQFF; CDR3 DNA: TGCGCCAGCAGTAAAATCGGTGGTGAGCAGTTCTTC
D gene: NA; clone size: few; J gene: TRBJ2-7; V gene: TRBV11-2; CDR3 protein: CASSLDRPPLRNEQYF; CDR3 DNA: TGTGCCAGCAGCTTAGACAGACCGCCTTTACGGAACGAGCAGTACTTC
D gene: NA; clone size: NA; J gene: TRBJ2-6; V gene: TRBV10-3; CDR3 protein: CAIRSHGPPSFGANVLTF; CDR3 DNA: TGTGCCATCAGGTCCCACGGACCGCCGTCTTTTGGGGCCAACGTCCTGACTTTC
D gene: NA; clone size: NA; J gene: TRBJ2-3; V gene: TRBV10-3; CDR3 protein: CAISERASTDTQYF; CDR3 DNA: TGTGCCATCAGTGAGCGGGCTAGCACAGATACGCAGTATTTT
D gene: NA; clone size: few; J gene: TRBJ2-1; V gene: TRBV29-1; CDR3 protein: CSVDPSTVYNNEQFF; CDR3 DNA: TGCAGCGTTGACCCTTCGACAGTGTACAACAATGAGCAGTTCTTC
D gene: NA; clone size: NA; J gene: TRBJ2-7; V gene: TRBV6-6; CDR3 protein: CASSYMESYEQYF; CDR3 DNA: TGTGCCAGCAGTTACATGGAGTCCTACGAGCAGTACTTC
D gene: TRBD1; clone size: NA; J gene: TRBJ2-4; V gene: TRBV30; CDR3 protein: CAWRVTGGGNIQYF; CDR3 DNA: TGTGCCTGGAGGGTAACAGGGGGTGGGAACATTCAGTACTTC
D gene: TRBD1; clone size: NA; J gene: TRBJ1-5; V gene: TRBV19; CDR3 protein: CASTAQGAAQPQHF; CDR3 DNA: TGTGCCAGTACCGCACAGGGGGCAGCTCAGCCCCAGCATTTT
D gene: NA; clone size: few; J gene: TRBJ2-1; V gene: TRBV4-3; CDR3 protein: CASSQDTRGASTYNEQFF; CDR3 DNA: TGCGCCAGCAGCCAAGATACAAGAGGGGCGAGCACCTACAATGAGCAGTTCTTC
D gene: TRBD1; clone size: few; J gene: TRBJ1-2; V gene: TRBV6-5; CDR3 protein: CASSYRGRTPRGYTF; CDR3 DNA: TGTGCCAGCAGTTACAGGGGGCGAACACCGCGTGGCTACACCTTC
D gene: NA; clone size: NA; J gene: TRBJ2-1; V gene: TRBV12-3/TRBV12-4; CDR3 protein: CASSLGGLQERNEQFF; CDR3 DNA: TGTGCCAGCAGTTTAGGGGGACTCCAGGAGAGGAATGAGCAGTTCTTC
D gene: NA; clone size: NA; J gene: TRBJ2-3; V gene: TRBV20-1; CDR3 protein: CSARDLGITTDTQYF; CDR3 DNA: TGCAGTGCTAGAGATTTAGGGATTACCACAGATACGCAGTATTTT
D gene: NA; clone size: few; J gene: TRBJ2-1; V gene: TRBV9; CDR3 protein: CASSVVPVGQTSYNEQFF; CDR3 DNA: TGTGCCAGCAGCGTAGTTCCGGTCGGTCAGACCTCCTACAATGAGCAGTTCTTC
D gene: TRBD2; clone size: few; J gene: TRBJ2-5; V gene: TRBV20-1; CDR3 protein: CSVGTSTETQYF; CDR3 DNA: TGCAGTGTCGGGACTAGCACAGAGACCCAGTACTTC
D gene: NA; clone size: NA; J gene: TRBJ2-7; V gene: TRBV7-6; CDR3 protein: CASSSGNGAYEQYF; CDR3 DNA: TGTGCCAGCAGCTCCGGGAATGGGGCCTACGAGCAGTACTTC